The 7 T cell receptor beta chains in this list originate from one sample, sequenced in a study of tumor and adjacent non-tumor tissue in lung cancer. TCRbeta libraries were built with three rounds of nested PCR, modified from ARM-PCR. TCRdb independently ran MiXCR on the multiplex PCR reads; one entry per CDR3 protein. Of about 85,000 distinct CDR3 sequences in the sample, around 65% were seen once. This sample's RNA came from whole unsorted tissue. Specimen: lung tumor tissue. The receptors were gathered from a man between 65 and 79 years old with non-small cell lung cancer.

There are many counts of this clonotype. The gene calls are TRBV5-1 and TRBJ2-1; 8 bases are shared with TRBD2. The ends lost 0 bases at V and 9 bases at J; junction bases unmatched: 5. The CDR3 has 14 amino acids. Germline V gene lookup returns CDR1 SGHRS and CDR2 YFSETQ. CDR3 protein: CASSLDGTRGEQFF. CDR3 coding DNA: TGCGCCAGCAGCTTGGATGGGACTAGGGGTGAGCAGTTCTTC.

A remark on this clonotype: Its ends do not fully match the called genes, so a read error is possible. The chain links TRBV4-2 to TRBJ2-5, with a tentative D call TRBD1 (6 bases). Looked up from germline, CDR1 is LGHNA and CDR2 is YNFKEQ. CDR3 length: 13 residues. CDR3 DNA: TGTGCAAGCAGCCTCTGGGGGCGAGAGACCCTGTACTTC. Translation gives CASSLWGRETLYF.

This clonotype came up many times. The chain recombines TRBV29-1 with TRBJ2-3, with 12 bases that match TRBD2. The CDR3 is 14 amino acids. Germline CDR1 is SQVTM and CDR2 is ANQGSEA. After removal of 1 base from V and 8 bases from J, the junction contained 4 bases not matched to a gene. The CDR3: CSVEVSTSGSTQYF. The CDR3 DNA is TGCAGCGTTGAAGTGTCGACTAGCGGGAGTACGCAGTATTTT.

This clonotype was recorded at least ten times. V and J are TRBV12-3 or TRBV12-4 and TRBJ1-3; 9 bases are shared with TRBD1. The J segment lost 4 bases and the V segment lost 6 bases, leaving 7 bases of the junction unmatched. This CDR3 region has 15 residues. The CDR3 DNA reads as TGTGCCAGCAGACCGGGACAGGGTGGCGGAAACACCATATATTTT. Encoded protein: CASRPGQGGGNTIYF.

A remark on this clonotype: This may stem from a read error, because a much larger clone lies one nucleotide away. V gene TRBV5-4 combines with J gene TRBJ2-7, with D possibly matching TRBD2 (5 bases). Germline V gene sequence: CDR1 SGHNT, CDR2 YYREEE (reference sequence). CDR3 length equals 16 residues. Written as DNA, the CDR3 is TGTGCCAGCAGCTGGGATAACATCGGAGGATATCGCGAGCAGGACTTC. This translates into CASSWDNIGGYREQDF.

In the case of this clonotype: Being one base from a much bigger clone, this may be a read error. Here the CDR3 omits its conserved ending phenylalanine or tryptophan, so a read error is the likely source. The chain combines TRBV5-1 with TRBJ2-7; the D gene is possibly TRBD1 (6 bases). This CDR3 is built from 14 residues. Trimming removed 3 bases at V and 2 bases at J, with 12 bases between. Germline loops: CDR1 SGHRS, CDR2 YFSETQ. CDR3 loop: CASSSHTGPYEQYL. The CDR3 coding sequence is TGCGCCAGCAGCTCCCACACAGGGCCCTACGAGCAGTACTTG.

This chain joins TRBV18 and TRBJ2-2; 8 nucleotides agree with TRBD1. The CDR3 has 16 residues. Germline CDR1 reads KGHSH; CDR2 reads LQKENI. V was pared by 3 bases and J by 6 bases, with 9 bases of the junction left unmatched. CDR3 nucleotides: TGTGCCAGCTCACCCTCCGGACAGGGCGGGGCCGGGGAGCTGTTTTTT. Protein sequence: CASSPSGQGGAGELFF.